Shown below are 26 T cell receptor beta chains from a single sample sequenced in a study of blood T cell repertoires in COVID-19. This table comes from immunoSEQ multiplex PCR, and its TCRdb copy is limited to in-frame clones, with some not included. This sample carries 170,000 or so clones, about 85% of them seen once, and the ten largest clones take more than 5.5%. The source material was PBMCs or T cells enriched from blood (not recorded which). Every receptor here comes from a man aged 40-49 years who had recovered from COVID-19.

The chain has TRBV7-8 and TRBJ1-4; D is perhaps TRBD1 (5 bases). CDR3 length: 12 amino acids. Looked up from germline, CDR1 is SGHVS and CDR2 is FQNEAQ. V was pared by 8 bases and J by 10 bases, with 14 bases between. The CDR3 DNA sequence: TGTGCCAGCGCATTCCGCGGGGGAAAACTGTTTTTT. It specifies CASAFRGGKLFF. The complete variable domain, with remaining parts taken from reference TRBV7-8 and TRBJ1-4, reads GAGVSQSPRYKVAKRGQDVALRCDPISGHVSLFWYQQALGQGPEFLTYFQNEAQLDKSGLPSDRFFAERPEGSVSTLKIQRTQQEDSAVYLCASAFRGGKLFFGSGTQLSVL.

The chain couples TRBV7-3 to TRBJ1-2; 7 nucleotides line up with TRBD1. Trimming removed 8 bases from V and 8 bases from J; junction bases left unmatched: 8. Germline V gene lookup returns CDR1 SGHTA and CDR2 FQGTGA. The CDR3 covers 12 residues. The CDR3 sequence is CASGTGAGGYTF. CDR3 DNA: TGTGCCAGCGGCACAGGGGCTGGAGGCTACACCTTC.

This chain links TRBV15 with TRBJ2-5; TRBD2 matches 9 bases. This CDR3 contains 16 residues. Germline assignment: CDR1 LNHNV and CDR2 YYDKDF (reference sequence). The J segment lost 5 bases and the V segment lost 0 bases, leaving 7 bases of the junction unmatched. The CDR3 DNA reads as TGTGCCACCAGCAGAGAGAAAGCGGGGGGTGTTGAGACCCAGTACTTC. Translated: CATSREKAGGVETQYF.

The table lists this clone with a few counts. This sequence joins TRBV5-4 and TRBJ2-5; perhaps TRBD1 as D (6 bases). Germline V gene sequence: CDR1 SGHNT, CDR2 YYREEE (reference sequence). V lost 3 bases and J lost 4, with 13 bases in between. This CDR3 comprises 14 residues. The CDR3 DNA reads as TGTGCCAGCAGCTCGCCGACAGGTGTAGAGACCCAGTACTTC. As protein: CASSSPTGVETQYF. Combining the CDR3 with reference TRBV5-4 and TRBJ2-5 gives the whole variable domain ETGVTQSPTHLIKTRGQQVTLRCSSQSGHNTVSWYQQALGQGPQFIFQYYREEENGRGNFPPRFSGLQFPNYSSELNVNALELDDSALYLCASSSPTGVETQYFGPGTRLLVL.

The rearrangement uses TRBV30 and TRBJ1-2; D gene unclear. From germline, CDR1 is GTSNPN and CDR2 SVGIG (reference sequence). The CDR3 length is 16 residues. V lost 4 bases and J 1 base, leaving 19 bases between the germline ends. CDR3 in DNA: TGTGCCTGGACGCTTCCCGGTGCAGGATTTAACTATGGCTACACCTTC. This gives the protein CAWTLPGAGFNYGYTF.

CDR3 protein: CASSRTLLNYGYTF. The CDR3 DNA sequence: TGTGCCAGCAGCCGGACACTCCTAAACTATGGCTACACCTTC. The chain uses TRBV3-1 (or the pseudogene TRBV3-2) and TRBJ1-2, with a possible D match to TRBD1 (5 bases). Germline lookup yields CDR1 LGHDT and CDR2 YNNKEL (reference sequence). This CDR3 spans 14 amino acids. The V and J ends lost 4 bases and 2 bases respectively, with 11 bases between them.

The CDR3: CASSPLGSEQFF. CDR3 sequence (DNA): TGTGCCAGCAGCCCCCTAGGGAGTGAGCAGTTCTTC. This chain uses TRBV11-2 with TRBJ2-1, with D perhaps TRBD2 (5 bases). This CDR3 has 12 residues. With 5 bases removed from V and 9 bases from J, the gap between germline ends came to 11 bases. CDR1 is SGHAT, CDR2 FQNNGV, per germline.

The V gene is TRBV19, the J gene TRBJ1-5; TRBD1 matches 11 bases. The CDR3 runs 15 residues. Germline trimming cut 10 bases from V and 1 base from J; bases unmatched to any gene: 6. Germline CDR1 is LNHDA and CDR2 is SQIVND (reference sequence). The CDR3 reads CATDRGRRSNQPQHF. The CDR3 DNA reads TGTGCCACGGACAGGGGGCGGAGAAGCAATCAGCCCCAGCATTTT.

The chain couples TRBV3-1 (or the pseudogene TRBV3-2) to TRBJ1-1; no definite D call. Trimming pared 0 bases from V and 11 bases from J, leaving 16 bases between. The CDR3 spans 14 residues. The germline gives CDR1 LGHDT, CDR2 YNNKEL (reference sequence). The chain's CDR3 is CASSQDITPRGAFF. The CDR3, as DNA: TGTGCCAGCAGCCAAGATATCACCCCGCGCGGGGCTTTCTTT.

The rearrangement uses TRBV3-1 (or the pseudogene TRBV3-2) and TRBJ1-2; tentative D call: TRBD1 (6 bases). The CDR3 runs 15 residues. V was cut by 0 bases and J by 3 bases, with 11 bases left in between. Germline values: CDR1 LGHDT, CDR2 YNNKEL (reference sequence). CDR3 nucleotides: TGTGCCAGCAGCCAAGATGGGTACAGGGACTATGGCTACACCTTC. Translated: CASSQDGYRDYGYTF.

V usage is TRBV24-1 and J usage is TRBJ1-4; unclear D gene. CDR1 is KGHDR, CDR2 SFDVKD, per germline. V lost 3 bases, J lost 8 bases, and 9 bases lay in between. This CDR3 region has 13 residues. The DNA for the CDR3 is TGTGCCACCAGTGATCGAGGTGAGGAAAAACTGTTTTTT. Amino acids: CATSDRGEEKLFF.

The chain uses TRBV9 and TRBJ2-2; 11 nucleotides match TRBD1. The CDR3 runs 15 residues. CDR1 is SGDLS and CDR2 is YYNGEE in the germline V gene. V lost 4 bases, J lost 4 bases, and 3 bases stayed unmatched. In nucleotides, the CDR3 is TGTGCCAGCAGCATGGGGACAGGGGGCACCGGGGAGCTGTTTTTT. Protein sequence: CASSMGTGGTGELFF.

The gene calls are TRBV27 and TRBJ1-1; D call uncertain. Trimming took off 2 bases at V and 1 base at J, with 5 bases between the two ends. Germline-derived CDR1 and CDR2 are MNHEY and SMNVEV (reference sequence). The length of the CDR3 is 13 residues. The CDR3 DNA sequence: TGTGCCAGCAGTTTAAGCACGAACACTGAAGCTTTCTTT. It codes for CASSLSTNTEAFF.

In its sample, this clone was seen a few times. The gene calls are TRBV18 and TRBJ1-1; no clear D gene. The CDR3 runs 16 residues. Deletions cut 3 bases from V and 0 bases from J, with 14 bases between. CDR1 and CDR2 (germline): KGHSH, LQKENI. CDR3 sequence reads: CASSPDTGYMNTEAFF. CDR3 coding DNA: TGTGCCAGCTCACCTGATACGGGGTACATGAACACTGAAGCTTTCTTT.

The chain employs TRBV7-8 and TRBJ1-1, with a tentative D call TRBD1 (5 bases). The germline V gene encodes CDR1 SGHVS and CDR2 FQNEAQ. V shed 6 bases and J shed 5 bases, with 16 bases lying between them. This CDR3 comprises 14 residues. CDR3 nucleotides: TGTGCCAGCAGGCCGACGGACACCACGACTGAAGCTTTCTTT. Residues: CASRPTDTTTEAFF.

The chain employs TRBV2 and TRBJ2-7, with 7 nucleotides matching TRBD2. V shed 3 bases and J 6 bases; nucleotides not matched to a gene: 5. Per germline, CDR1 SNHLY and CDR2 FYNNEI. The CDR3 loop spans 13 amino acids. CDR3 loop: CASSEWTRGEQYF. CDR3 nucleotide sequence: TGTGCCAGCAGTGAGTGGACTAGAGGCGAGCAGTACTTC.

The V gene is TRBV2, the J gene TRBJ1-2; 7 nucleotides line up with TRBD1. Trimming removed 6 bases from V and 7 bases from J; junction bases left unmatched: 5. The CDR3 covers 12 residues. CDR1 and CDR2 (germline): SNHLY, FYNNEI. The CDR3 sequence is CASSGTGAGYTF. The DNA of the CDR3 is TGTGCCAGCAGCGGAACAGGGGCTGGCTACACCTTC.

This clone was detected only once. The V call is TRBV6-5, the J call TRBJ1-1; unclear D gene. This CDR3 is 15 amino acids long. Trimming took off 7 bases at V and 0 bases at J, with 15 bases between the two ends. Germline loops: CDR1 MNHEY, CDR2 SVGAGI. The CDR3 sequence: CASKEAGSLNTEAFF. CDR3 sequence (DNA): TGTGCCAGCAAGGAGGCGGGATCGTTGAACACTGAAGCTTTCTTT.

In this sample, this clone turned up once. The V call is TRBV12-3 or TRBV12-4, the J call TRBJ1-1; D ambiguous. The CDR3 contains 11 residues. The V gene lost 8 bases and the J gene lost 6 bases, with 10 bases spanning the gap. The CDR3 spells CASSYGAEAFF. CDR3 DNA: TGTGCCAGCTCTTACGGGGCTGAAGCTTTCTTT.

Written as DNA, the CDR3 is TGCGCCAGCAGCTCGGGACAGGAGAGCTCTGGAAACACCATATATTTT. This translates into CASSSGQESSGNTIYF. This chain links TRBV5-1 with TRBJ1-3; 8 nucleotides align to TRBD1. Trimming removed 3 bases from V and 0 bases from J; junction bases left unmatched: 5. Germline CDR1 SGHRS, CDR2 YFSETQ. The CDR3 has 16 residues. Variable domain in full (rest from reference TRBV5-1 and TRBJ1-3): KAGVTQTPRYLIKTRGQQVTLSCSPISGHRSVSWYQQTPGQGLQFLFEYFSETQRNKGNFPGRFSGRQFSNSRSEMNVSTLELGDSALYLCASSSGQESSGNTIYFGEGSWLTVV.

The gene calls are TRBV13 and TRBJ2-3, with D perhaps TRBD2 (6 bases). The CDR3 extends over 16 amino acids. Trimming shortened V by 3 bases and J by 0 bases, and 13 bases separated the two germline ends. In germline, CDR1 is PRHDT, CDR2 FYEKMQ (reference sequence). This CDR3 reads CASSLRTSRSTDTQYF. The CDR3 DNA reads TGTGCCAGCAGCTTGCGAACTAGCCGTAGCACAGATACGCAGTATTTT.

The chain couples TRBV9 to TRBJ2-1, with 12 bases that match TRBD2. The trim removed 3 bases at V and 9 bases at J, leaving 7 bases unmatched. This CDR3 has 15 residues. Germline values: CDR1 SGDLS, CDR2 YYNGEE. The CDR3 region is CASSGQTSGSGEQFF. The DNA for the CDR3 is TGTGCCAGCAGCGGACAGACTAGCGGGAGCGGTGAGCAGTTCTTC.

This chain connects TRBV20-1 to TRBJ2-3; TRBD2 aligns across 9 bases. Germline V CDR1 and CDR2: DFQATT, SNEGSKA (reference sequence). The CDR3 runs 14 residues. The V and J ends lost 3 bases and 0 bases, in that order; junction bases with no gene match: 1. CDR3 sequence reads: CSASSGGSTDTQYF. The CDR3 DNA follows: TGCAGTGCTAGTAGCGGGGGAAGCACAGATACGCAGTATTTT.

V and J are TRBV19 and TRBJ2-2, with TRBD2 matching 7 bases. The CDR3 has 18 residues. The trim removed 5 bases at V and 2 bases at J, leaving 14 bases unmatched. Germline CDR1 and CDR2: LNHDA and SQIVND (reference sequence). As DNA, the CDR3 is TGTGCCAGTAGTTTCCCACCGGGACTATCTAGAAACACCGGGGAGCTGTTTTTT. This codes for CASSFPPGLSRNTGELFF.

The CDR3 nucleotides read TGTGCCATCAGGCCACCTACTTCCTACGAGCAGTACTTC. As protein: CAIRPPTSYEQYF. The chain is built from TRBV10-3 and TRBJ2-7; the D is unclear. The CDR3 has 13 amino acids. Germline CDR1 is ENHRY and CDR2 is SYGVKD. Trimming stripped 6 bases from V and 1 base from J, with 10 bases between.

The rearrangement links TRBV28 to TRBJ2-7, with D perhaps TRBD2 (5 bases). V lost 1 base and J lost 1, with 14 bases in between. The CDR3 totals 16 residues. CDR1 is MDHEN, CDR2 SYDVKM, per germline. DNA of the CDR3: TGTGCCAGCAGTTTATTCGCGGTGAGCGGTTCCTACGAGCAGTACTTC. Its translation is CASSLFAVSGSYEQYF.